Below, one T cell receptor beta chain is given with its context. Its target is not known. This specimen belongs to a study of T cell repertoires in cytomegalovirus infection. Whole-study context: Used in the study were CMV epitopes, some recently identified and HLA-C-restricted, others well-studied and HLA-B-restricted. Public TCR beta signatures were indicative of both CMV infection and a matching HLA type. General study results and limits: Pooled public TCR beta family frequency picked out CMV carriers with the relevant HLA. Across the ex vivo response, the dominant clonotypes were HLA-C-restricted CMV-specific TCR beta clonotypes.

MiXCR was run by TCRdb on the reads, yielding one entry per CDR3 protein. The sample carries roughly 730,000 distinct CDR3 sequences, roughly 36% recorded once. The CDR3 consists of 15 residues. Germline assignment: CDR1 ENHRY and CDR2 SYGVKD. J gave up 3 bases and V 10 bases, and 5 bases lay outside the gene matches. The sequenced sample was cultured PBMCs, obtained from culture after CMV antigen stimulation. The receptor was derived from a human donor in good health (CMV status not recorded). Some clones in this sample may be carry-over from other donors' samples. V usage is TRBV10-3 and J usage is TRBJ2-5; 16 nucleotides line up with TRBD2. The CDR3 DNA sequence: TGTGCCACGGGACTAGCGGGGGGGCCGGAAGAGACCCAGTACTTC. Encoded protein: CATGLAGGPEETQYF.